This entry lists 25 T cell receptor beta chains sequenced from one sample in a study of shared clonotypes between healthy human individuals. Clones were sequenced by immunoSEQ multiplex PCR, and TCRdb holds only the in-frame ones, with some missing. This sample has 740,000 or so clones; around 78% occur once, and the top ten carry around 1.8%. The sequencing sample was made of memory CD4+ T cells sorted from blood. Documented subset: CD45RA-negative fraction. These receptors originate from a woman in her twenties or thirties in good health.

The rearrangement uses TRBV9 and TRBJ1-3; a possible D gene is TRBD1 (5 bases). The CDR3 is 13 residues long. From germline, CDR1 is SGDLS and CDR2 YYNGEE. Trimming left V 4 bases short and J 3 bases short, with 8 bases between. CDR3 in DNA: TGTGCCAGCAGCCGGGGGGATGGAAACACCATATATTTT. Amino acids: CASSRGDGNTIYF.

V is TRBV19 and J is TRBJ2-2; D perhaps matches TRBD1 (6 bases). Trimming took 7 bases from V and 5 from J, leaving 20 bases between them. This CDR3 contains 16 residues. Germline loops: CDR1 LNHDA, CDR2 SQIVND (reference sequence). The CDR3 nucleotides read TGTGCCAGTACAGTAGGAGGACAGAAAAGAACCGGGGAGCTGTTTTTT. Translated: CASTVGGQKRTGELFF.

This clone has a single count. The chain carries TRBV7-8 and TRBJ2-2; the D gene is possibly TRBD1 (6 bases). The germline V gene has CDR1 SGHVS and CDR2 FQNEAQ. There are 13 residues in the CDR3. V was pared by 3 bases and J by 8 bases, with 10 bases between. The CDR3 loop is CASSFRTVGELFF. Written as DNA, the CDR3 is TGTGCCAGCAGCTTCCGGACAGTTGGGGAGCTGTTTTTT.

The chain is built from TRBV7-9 and TRBJ2-3; 12 bases match TRBD2. The V segment lost 0 bases and the J segment 6 bases; nucleotides outside the gene matches: 7. The germline V gene has CDR1 SEHNR and CDR2 FQNEAQ (reference sequence). CDR3 length: 17 amino acids. The CDR3 bases are TGTGCCAGCAGCTTAGCGTGGACTAGCGGGATATCCGATACGCAGTATTTT. Residues: CASSLAWTSGISDTQYF.

The V and J genes are TRBV19 and TRBJ2-2; D gene ambiguous. Deletions cut 3 bases from V and 0 bases from J, with 11 bases between. Per germline, CDR1 LNHDA and CDR2 SQIVND (reference sequence). This CDR3 region has 16 residues. CDR3 loop: CASSIRLIANTGELFF. CDR3 nucleotides: TGTGCCAGTAGTATCCGTTTGATCGCGAACACCGGGGAGCTGTTTTTT.

The chain combines TRBV7-7 with TRBJ2-6; D is undetermined. V lost 1 base and J lost 2, with 6 bases in between. The germline V gene encodes CDR1 SSHAT and CDR2 FNYEAQ (reference sequence). The CDR3 covers 15 residues. The CDR3 sequence: CASSLGAPGANVLTF. The CDR3 nucleotides read TGTGCCAGCAGCTTAGGGGCGCCTGGGGCCAACGTCCTGACTTTC.

V gene TRBV5-6 combines with J gene TRBJ1-4; D call uncertain. Trimming removed 4 bases from V and 0 bases from J, with 7 bases in between. Germline V lookup: CDR1 SGHDT, CDR2 YYEEEE. There are 14 residues in the CDR3. The CDR3 reads CASSHSTTNEKLFF. CDR3 DNA sequence: TGTGCCAGCAGCCACTCTACAACTAATGAAAAACTGTTTTTT.

The rearrangement links TRBV7-9 to TRBJ2-1; D remains ambiguous. CDR1 and CDR2 from the germline V gene are SEHNR and FQNEAQ (reference sequence). The CDR3 extends over 13 amino acids. Trimming took off 5 bases at V and 8 bases at J, with 13 bases between the two ends. The CDR3 here is CASSLSAVDEQFF. CDR3 nucleotides: TGTGCCAGCAGCCTATCGGCGGTTGATGAGCAGTTCTTC.

The chain uses TRBV6-6 and TRBJ2-1; D is ambiguous. Trimming shortened V by 5 bases and J by 0 bases, and 11 bases separated the two germline ends. The germline V gene has CDR1 MNHNY and CDR2 SVGAGI (reference sequence). CDR3 length: 15 residues. CDR3 nucleotides: TGTGCCAGCAGTAATACTCCTAGCTCCTACAATGAGCAGTTCTTC. Translated, it gives CASSNTPSSYNEQFF.

V is TRBV7-9 and J is TRBJ2-3; no clear D. The CDR3 has 15 amino acids. Trimming shortened V by 5 bases and J by 3 bases, and 15 bases separated the two germline ends. From germline, CDR1 is SEHNR and CDR2 FQNEAQ (reference sequence). CDR3 nucleotide sequence: TGTGCCAGCAGCCCATTGTGGCTCGAGACAGATACGCAGTATTTT. Amino acid sequence: CASSPLWLETDTQYF.

The chain is built from TRBV28 and TRBJ2-2; either TRBD1 or TRBD2 may supply D (5 bases each). Germline V gives CDR1 MDHEN, CDR2 SYDVKM. This CDR3 spans 17 amino acids. V shed 5 bases and J shed 0 bases, with 16 bases lying between them. CDR3 DNA: TGTGCCAGCAGTCCGCCGGGGCATTCTACGAACACCGGGGAGCTGTTTTTT. It codes for CASSPPGHSTNTGELFF.

This chain links TRBV7-2 with TRBJ1-5; TRBD1 matches 9 bases. The J segment lost 6 bases and the V segment lost 1 base, leaving 4 bases of the junction unmatched. CDR3 length: 15 amino acids. Germline V gives CDR1 SGHTA, CDR2 FQGNSA. CDR3 bases: TGTGCCAGCAGCTTAGGACAGGGGGGAAGTCAGCCCCAGCATTTT. It specifies CASSLGQGGSQPQHF.

Comments on this clone: This sample includes further DNA sequences coding for the same CDR3. The chain joins TRBV5-1 to TRBJ2-7; D unresolved. CDR3 length: 14 amino acids. Trimming removed 0 bases at V and 3 bases at J, with 10 bases between. CDR1 is SGHRS and CDR2 is YFSETQ in the germline V gene. CDR3 protein: CASSLAAGSYEQYF. CDR3 sequence (DNA): TGCGCCAGCAGCTTGGCGGCAGGCAGCTACGAGCAGTACTTC. Full variable domain (remainder filled in from reference TRBV5-1 and TRBJ2-7): KAGVTQTPRYLIKTRGQQVTLSCSPISGHRSVSWYQQTPGQGLQFLFEYFSETQRNKGNFPGRFSGRQFSNSRSEMNVSTLELGDSALYLCASSLAAGSYEQYFGPGTRLTVT.

This clone was seen a few times. Here the CDR3 DNA reads TGTGCCAGCAGCCCCAGGGGGCACTACGAGCAGTACTTC. Amino acids: CASSPRGHYEQYF. V and J are TRBV5-4 and TRBJ2-7; 8 nucleotides line up with TRBD1. There are 13 residues in the CDR3. In germline, CDR1 is SGHNT, CDR2 YYREEE (reference sequence). J was trimmed by 3 bases and V by 4 bases; bases with no gene match: 3.

V gene TRBV4-1 combines with J gene TRBJ2-5; TRBD2 agrees at 10 bases. The DNA end is a closer match to TRBJ2-7, so the J assignment may be wrong. Germline V lookup: CDR1 MGHRA, CDR2 YSYEKL. This CDR3 comprises 15 residues. CDR3 sequence reads: CASSPAGGRSYEQYF. In DNA form, the CDR3 reads TGCGCCAGCAGCCCAGCGGGGGGGAGATCCTACGAGCAGTACTTC.

The chain employs TRBV25-1 and TRBJ2-3; D may be TRBD1 or TRBD2 (5 bases each). The CDR3 covers 16 residues. V shed 4 bases and J shed 5 bases, with 19 bases lying between them. Germline-derived CDR1 and CDR2 are MGHDK and SYGVNS. The CDR3 DNA follows: TGTGCCAGCAGTGTCGGGGCCATGGTAGCAGAAGATACGCAGTATTTT. Protein product: CASSVGAMVAEDTQYF.

The chain recombines TRBV7-2 with TRBJ1-2; 7 nucleotides agree with TRBD1. This CDR3 has 15 residues. The V gene's germline CDR1 is SGHTA and CDR2 FQGNSA. V was clipped by 5 bases and J by 5 bases; unmatched bases: 11. This chain's CDR3 is CASSVTPGTEYGYTF. CDR3 nucleotides: TGTGCCAGCAGCGTTACCCCCGGGACAGAGTATGGCTACACCTTC.

This clone was seen more than once but under ten times. The chain has TRBV18 and TRBJ2-2, with D possibly matching TRBD2 (5 bases). Germline CDR1 reads KGHSH; CDR2 reads LQKENI. This CDR3 spans 13 amino acids. V dropped 3 bases and J dropped 7 bases, with 9 bases sitting between them. The CDR3 loop reads CASSPAEGGELFF. CDR3 bases: TGTGCCAGCTCACCGGCCGAGGGCGGGGAGCTGTTTTTT.

This clone was counted ten times or more. The chain employs TRBV28 and TRBJ2-6, with 8 bases that match TRBD2. Germline trimming cut 5 bases from V and 1 base from J; bases unmatched to any gene: 19. The germline CDR1 and CDR2 sequences are MDHEN and SYDVKM. This CDR3 comprises 21 residues. The CDR3 region is CASSPLPSGSLSASGANVLTF. The DNA of the CDR3 is TGTGCCAGCAGTCCTCTCCCGAGCGGGAGCCTAAGCGCGTCTGGGGCCAACGTCCTGACTTTC.

In the case of this clone: The same CDR3 arises from other DNA sequences in this sample as well. The chain is built from TRBV5-1 and TRBJ2-7; 8 nucleotides agree with TRBD2. This CDR3 has 15 amino acids. Germline V gives CDR1 SGHRS, CDR2 YFSETQ. V lost 2 bases, J lost 0 bases, and 4 bases stayed unmatched. CDR3: CASSFGGGSSYEQYF. The CDR3 nucleotides read TGCGCCAGCAGCTTTGGCGGGGGGAGCTCCTACGAGCAGTACTTC.

Details on this clone: It is likely a read error: a sequence one base away is far more abundant. The chain joins TRBV7-2 to TRBJ2-1; TRBD2 matches at 11 bases. V gave up 6 bases and J gave up 0 bases; unmatched junction bases: 1. CDR3 size: 15 residues. Germline values: CDR1 SGHTA, CDR2 FQGNSA. This CDR3 is CASSTSGSSYNEQFF. The CDR3 DNA follows: TGTGCCAGCAGTACTAGCGGGAGCTCCTACAATGAGCAGTTCTTC.

V usage is TRBV6-6 and J usage is TRBJ1-1; 7 nucleotides align to TRBD1. The CDR3 spans 16 residues. Germline V gene lookup returns CDR1 MNHNY and CDR2 SVGAGI (reference sequence). V shed 0 bases, J shed 0 bases, and the junction held 4 bases outside the gene matches. The CDR3 DNA is TGTGCCAGCAGTTACTCTATGACAGGGATGAACACTGAAGCTTTCTTT. This gives the protein CASSYSMTGMNTEAFF.

The chain recombines TRBV11-2 with TRBJ2-4; 16 bases line up with TRBD2. The CDR3 contains 18 residues. V lost 5 bases, J lost 3 bases, and 7 bases stayed unmatched. CDR1 is SGHAT, CDR2 FQNNGV, per germline. This chain's CDR3 is CASSLGTSGRVSKNIQYF. Here the CDR3 DNA reads TGTGCCAGCAGCCTCGGGACTAGCGGGAGGGTTAGCAAAAACATTCAGTACTTC. Complete variable domain (other parts from reference TRBV11-2 and TRBJ2-4): EAGVAQSPRYKIIEKRQSVAFWCNPISGHATLYWYQQILGQGPKLLIQFQNNGVVDDSQLPKDRFSAERLKGVDSTLKIQPAKLEDSAVYLCASSLGTSGRVSKNIQYFGAGTRLSVL.

This clone was seen repeatedly, ten times or more. CDR3: CASSSPMGGDTQYF. In nucleotides, the CDR3 is TGTGCCAGCAGTTCCCCCATGGGGGGTGATACGCAGTATTTT. The V call is TRBV27, the J call TRBJ2-3; maybe TRBD2 (6 bases). The CDR3 spans 14 residues. CDR1 and CDR2 (germline): MNHEY, SMNVEV (reference sequence). Trimming removed 4 bases from V and 6 bases from J, with 14 bases in between.

The genes are TRBV13 and TRBJ2-3; D gene uncertain. The CDR3 loop spans 11 amino acids. Trimming pared 2 bases from V and 7 bases from J, leaving 4 bases between. Per the germline V gene, CDR1 is PRHDT and CDR2 is FYEKMQ (reference sequence). The DNA of the CDR3 is TGTGCCAGCAGCTTATTGAATACGCAGTATTTT. This gives the protein CASSLLNTQYF.